Presented here are 14 T cell receptor beta chains from one specimen sequenced in a study of CXCR3-negative and CXCR3-positive naive CD8 T cells (dated by TCRdb to the late 2010s). Sequencer: NextSeq 550. The Human TCR Profiling Kit (MiLaboratory) was used to make UMI-labeled 5' RACE TRB cDNA libraries. TCRdb reprocessed the public reads and reports one entry per CDR3 protein sequence, without DNA. This specimen's table enumerates over 100,000 distinct CDR3 sequences. The ten largest make up 0.49% of the sample. The specimen sequenced was naive CXCR3- CD8+ T cells from blood. The label giving this sample's cell subset or site can be read as: CD45RO-CCR7+CD27+CD95- naive CD8+ T cells lacking CXCR3 (TNR3-). These receptor sequences come from a human donor in good health. Some clones in this sample may be carry-over from other donors' samples.

The chain links TRBV29-1 to TRBJ2-4; TCRdb outputs TRBD1, but without DNA this stays unchecked. The CDR3 spans 12 residues. Germline V gene data show CDR1 as SQVTM and CDR2 as ANQGSEA. CDR3 region: CSVDGRKNIQYF.

This rearrangement joins TRBV20-1 to TRBJ1-2. The CDR3 loop spans 13 amino acids. Germline lookup yields CDR1 DFQATT and CDR2 SNEGSKA (reference sequence). This CDR3 is CSAREPSNYGYTF.

The rearrangement joins TRBV12-3 or TRBV12-4 to TRBJ2-1; the D gene TCRdb calls, TRBD2, cannot be checked with no DNA. The length of the CDR3 is 20 residues. The CDR3 sequence: CASGTSGGTSGSSNYNEQFF.

The chain carries TRBV4-1 and TRBJ2-3; no DNA is available, so the TRBD2 call from TCRdb remains unchecked. Germline-derived CDR1 and CDR2 are MGHRA and YSYEKL. The CDR3 sequence is 18 residues long. The CDR3 sequence: CASSQDAAGGVLHRYAVF.

The rearrangement uses TRBV7-2 and TRBJ2-1; the D call from TCRdb, TRBD2, cannot be confirmed without DNA. This CDR3 comprises 16 residues. Germline V gives CDR1 SGHTA, CDR2 FQGNSA. This chain's CDR3 is CASSLGPGTSINEQFF.

The rearrangement joins TRBV7-9 to TRBJ2-1; lacking DNA, the TRBD2 call made by TCRdb goes unchecked. The V gene's germline CDR1 is SEHNR and CDR2 FQNEAQ (reference sequence). The length of the CDR3 is 15 residues. This CDR3 is CASSDGGAAYNEQFF. The entire variable domain, with the rest obtained from reference TRBV7-9 and TRBJ2-1, is as follows: DTGVSQNPRHKITKRGQNVTFRCDPISEHNRLYWYRQTLGQGPEFLTYFQNEAQLEKSRLLSDRFSAERPKGSFSTLEIQRTEQGDSAMYLCASSDGGAAYNEQFFGPGTRLTVL.

The chain has TRBV20-1 and TRBJ2-5. The CDR3 runs to 13 residues. CDR1 is DFQATT, CDR2 SNEGSKA, per germline (reference sequence). CDR3 loop: CSASIGDQETQYF.

This chain joins TRBV7-6 and TRBJ1-1; the TCRdb D gene call, TRBD1, has no DNA to confirm it. The V gene's germline CDR1 is SGHVS and CDR2 FNYEAQ. The CDR3 is made up of 14 amino acids. The CDR3 loop reads CASSQGALNTEAFF.

The V gene is TRBV5-5, the J gene TRBJ2-3; TCRdb designates TRBD2, a call that cannot be tested without DNA. This CDR3 is built from 15 residues. CDR1 is SGHKS, CDR2 YYEKEE, per germline (reference sequence). CDR3 protein: CASSLGPGLTDTQYF.

The chain links TRBV2 to TRBJ2-7; no DNA is available, so the TRBD2 call from TCRdb remains unchecked. Germline V CDR1 and CDR2: SNHLY, FYNNEI. The CDR3 extends over 17 amino acids. The CDR3 here is CASSEGGLAGPSYEQYF.

The rearrangement links TRBV29-1 to TRBJ2-1; no DNA is available, so the TRBD1 call from TCRdb remains unchecked. The CDR3 totals 14 residues. Germline values: CDR1 SQVTM, CDR2 ANQGSEA. The CDR3 reads CSVEDRGEYNEQFF.

The gene calls are TRBV7-3 and TRBJ1-1; TCRdb calls TRBD1, which cannot be checked without DNA. The CDR3 consists of 14 residues. Germline CDR1 is SGHTA and CDR2 is FQGTGA. The CDR3 loop reads CASSVDPANTEAFF.

CDR3 sequence reads: CASTYGETQYF. This chain links TRBV28 with TRBJ2-5. The CDR3 runs 11 residues. Germline assignment: CDR1 MDHEN and CDR2 SYDVKM.

CDR3 residues: CASSPRTDPYEQYF. The rearrangement joins TRBV28 to TRBJ2-7; with no DNA, the TCRdb D assignment of TRBD1 cannot be verified. The germline V gene has CDR1 MDHEN and CDR2 SYDVKM. This CDR3 has 14 amino acids.